The 32 T cell receptor beta chains presented below share a single source sample, sequenced in a study of cytomegalovirus exposure and HLA in healthy donors. Researchers ran the PCR with 60 Vbeta and 13 Jbeta primers. Generated by immunoSEQ multiplex PCR, the TCRdb table keeps only in-frame clones and is missing some. The sample contains fewer than 150,000 clones, 60% to 85% of which appear only once. The specimen was PBMCs. All receptors come from a male donor in good health and CMV-seronegative.

This clone has a single count. V is TRBV5-1 and J is TRBJ2-7, with TRBD2 identical over 13 bases. In germline, CDR1 is SGHRS, CDR2 YFSETQ. The CDR3 totals 17 residues. With V trimmed by 0 bases and J by 0 bases, 3 bases remained unmatched. The CDR3 coding sequence is TGCGCCAGCAGCTTGGCCGGGACTAGCGGGGTCTCCTACGAGCAGTACTTC. As protein: CASSLAGTSGVSYEQYF. The whole variable domain, filled in from reference TRBV5-1 and TRBJ2-7, reads KAGVTQTPRYLIKTRGQQVTLSCSPISGHRSVSWYQQTPGQGLQFLFEYFSETQRNKGNFPGRFSGRQFSNSRSEMNVSTLELGDSALYLCASSLAGTSGVSYEQYFGPGTRLTVT.

The J gene is TRBJ1-2, the V gene TRBV29-1; tentatively, D is TRBD1 (6 bases). The ends were cut back, 0 bases at V and 0 bases at J, with 20 bases in the middle. Germline CDR1 and CDR2: SQVTM and ANQGSEA. The CDR3 runs 18 residues. The CDR3 spells CSVEDWVLPGVPNYGYTF. CDR3 DNA: TGCAGCGTTGAAGATTGGGTTTTACCAGGGGTACCTAACTATGGCTACACCTTC.

Turning to this clone: An end of the junction does not agree with germline; a read error may underlie this. This chain links TRBV7-7 with TRBJ2-1, with 7 positions matching TRBD1. Germline CDR1 reads SSHAT; CDR2 reads FNYEAQ (reference sequence). The CDR3 totals 15 residues. This CDR3 reads CASSSSRDSYNEQFF. The CDR3 nucleotides are TGTGCTAGCAGCTCGTCTCGGGACAGTTACAATGAGCAGTTCTTC.

The V and J genes are TRBV5-6 and TRBJ2-2, with 14 bases lining up with TRBD2. Trimming took 4 bases from V and 3 from J; bases not matched to a gene: 5. This CDR3 region has 17 residues. Germline V gene sequence: CDR1 SGHDT, CDR2 YYEEEE. CDR3 nucleotides: TGTGCCAGCAGCGCGAGACTAGCGGGAGGGTACACCGGGGAGCTGTTTTTT. Its translation: CASSARLAGGYTGELFF.

The sample holds a few counts of this clone. The chain couples TRBV5-1 to TRBJ2-7, with D possibly being TRBD1 (5 bases). Germline CDR1 is SGHRS and CDR2 is YFSETQ. Deletions cut 0 bases from V and 9 bases from J, with 19 bases between. The CDR3 loop spans 15 amino acids. The DNA for the CDR3 is TGCGCCAGCAGCTTGGGCCAACAAGGACCAGGGATGCAGTACTTC. This codes for CASSLGQQGPGMQYF. Complete variable domain (other parts from reference TRBV5-1 and TRBJ2-7): KAGVTQTPRYLIKTRGQQVTLSCSPISGHRSVSWYQQTPGQGLQFLFEYFSETQRNKGNFPGRFSGRQFSNSRSEMNVSTLELGDSALYLCASSLGQQGPGMQYFGPGTRLTVT.

This clone was picked up one time. V and J are TRBV9 and TRBJ2-2; 12 bases map to TRBD2. The ends lost 3 bases at V and 1 base at J; junction bases unmatched: 10. Germline values: CDR1 SGDLS, CDR2 YYNGEE. The CDR3 has 19 residues. The CDR3 spells CASSARTSGTQRNTGELFF. CDR3 DNA sequence: TGTGCCAGCAGCGCCCGGACTAGCGGGACCCAGAGGAACACCGGGGAGCTGTTTTTT.

The rearrangement joins TRBV10-3 to TRBJ2-1, with TRBD2 as a possible D gene (5 bases). The CDR3 contains 15 residues. With 5 bases removed from V and 4 bases from J, the gap between germline ends came to 15 bases. Germline loops: CDR1 ENHRY, CDR2 SYGVKD. Written as DNA, the CDR3 is TGTGCCATCAGTACCCGAGAGGGCAATTACAATGAGCAGTTCTTC. Translation gives CAISTREGNYNEQFF.

The chain couples TRBV5-4 to TRBJ2-5; 7 nucleotides match TRBD2. The CDR3 runs 14 residues. Germline CDR1 and CDR2: SGHNT and YYREEE (reference sequence). The V segment lost 1 base and the J segment 3 bases; nucleotides outside the gene matches: 3. The CDR3: CASSLNSGKETQYF. The CDR3 bases are TGTGCCAGCAGCTTGAACAGCGGGAAAGAGACCCAGTACTTC.

This chain connects TRBV2 to TRBJ2-2, with 11 positions matching TRBD2. Germline assignment: CDR1 SNHLY and CDR2 FYNNEI. V dropped 1 base and J dropped 5; count of bases not matched to a gene: 6. This CDR3 contains 17 residues. Here the CDR3 DNA reads TGTGCCAGCAGTGAAGGTTTACTAGCGGGAGAGACCGGGGAGCTGTTTTTT. The encoded protein is CASSEGLLAGETGELFF.

The V call is TRBV7-9, the J call TRBJ1-1; a weak D match, TRBD1 (6 bases). This CDR3 is 14 amino acids long. V was clipped by 3 bases and J by 0 bases, with 8 bases between them. In germline, CDR1 is SEHNR, CDR2 FQNEAQ (reference sequence). In nucleotides, the CDR3 is TGTGCCAGCAGCTTTTGGGACATGAACACTGAAGCTTTCTTT. This sequence encodes CASSFWDMNTEAFF.

The chain has TRBV11-2 and TRBJ2-7; possible D gene TRBD2, 7 bases. CDR1 and CDR2 (germline): SGHAT, FQNNGV. Trimming removed 2 bases at V and 1 base at J, with 12 bases between. CDR3 size: 15 residues. The CDR3 nucleotides are TGTGCCAGCAGCTTATGGGGGGGCATTTCCTACGAGCAGTACTTC. Encoded protein: CASSLWGGISYEQYF. Full variable domain (rest looked up from reference TRBV11-2 and TRBJ2-7): EAGVAQSPRYKIIEKRQSVAFWCNPISGHATLYWYQQILGQGPKLLIQFQNNGVVDDSQLPKDRFSAERLKGVDSTLKIQPAKLEDSAVYLCASSLWGGISYEQYFGPGTRLTVT.

The chain is built from TRBV11-3 and TRBJ1-1; 8 bases map to TRBD1. CDR3 size: 13 residues. With V trimmed by 3 bases and J by 8 bases, 5 bases remained unmatched. Germline V gene sequence: CDR1 SGHNT, CDR2 YENEEA. In DNA form, the CDR3 reads TGTGCCAGCAGCTTGGGACAGGCCCAAGAAGCTTTCTTT. It encodes CASSLGQAQEAFF.

This clone appeared a few times. Other DNA variants within this sample encode the same CDR3. The chain has TRBV2 and TRBJ2-7, with TRBD1 matching over 8 bases. The CDR3 is 12 amino acids. The trim removed 10 bases at V and 6 bases at J, leaving 8 bases unmatched. The germline V gene encodes CDR1 SNHLY and CDR2 FYNNEI. The CDR3 region has the DNA TGTGCCACCAGGACAGGGCAAGGCGAGCAGTACTTC. Protein: CATRTGQGEQYF.

The chain combines TRBV7-8 with TRBJ1-2; D unresolved. Trimming cost V 1 base and J 5 bases, with 11 bases left between them. Germline CDR1 reads SGHVS; CDR2 reads FQNEAQ. The CDR3 contains 14 residues. The CDR3 sequence is CASSLEWTVYGYTF. The CDR3 DNA reads TGTGCCAGCAGCTTAGAGTGGACTGTATATGGCTACACCTTC.

The V call is TRBV21-1, the J call TRBJ2-2; the table calls TRBD2, which could not be checked here. TRBV21-1 constitutes a pseudogene. CDR3 length: 15 residues. The CDR3, as DNA: TGTGCCAGCAGCACACTAGCGGGAGGAACCGGGGAGCTGTTTTTT. It translates to CASSTLAGGTGELFF.

This clone was recorded a few times. The chain is built from TRBV4-1 and TRBJ2-3; D is unclear. V was pared by 0 bases and J by 1 base, with 8 bases between. Germline V CDR1 and CDR2: MGHRA, YSYEKL. CDR3 length: 15 residues. CDR3 sequence reads: CASSQDTVRTDTQYF. CDR3 sequence (DNA): TGCGCCAGCAGCCAAGACACGGTCCGCACAGATACGCAGTATTTT.

This rearrangement joins TRBV30 to TRBJ1-2; D possibly corresponds to TRBD1 (5 bases). Germline CDR1 and CDR2: GTSNPN and SVGIG (reference sequence). The CDR3 has 12 residues. The ends were cut back, 4 bases at V and 6 bases at J, with 12 bases in the middle. The CDR3 region has the DNA TGTGCCTGGAATAGGGGTAGCCATGGCTACACCTTC. Amino acid sequence: CAWNRGSHGYTF.

This clone was seen at least ten times. This chain connects TRBV7-3 to TRBJ2-7; a weak D match, TRBD1 (5 bases). CDR3 length: 15 amino acids. CDR1 SGHTA and CDR2 FQGTGA come from the germline V gene. Trimming removed 5 bases at V and 3 bases at J, with 17 bases between. The CDR3 sequence is CASSPRTRKNYEQYF. CDR3 nucleotides: TGTGCCAGCAGCCCTCGGACACGAAAGAACTACGAGCAGTACTTC.

The gene calls are TRBV5-6 and TRBJ2-7, with 8 bases aligning to TRBD1. Germline CDR1 is SGHDT and CDR2 is YYEEEE. V dropped 6 bases and J dropped 7; count of bases not matched to a gene: 15. There are 15 residues in the CDR3. CDR3 in amino acids: CASTTGDPWFEEQYF. CDR3 coding DNA: TGTGCCAGCACGACAGGGGACCCTTGGTTCGAGGAGCAGTACTTC.

This chain connects TRBV27 to TRBJ2-3; TRBD2 might be the D (6 bases). Germline V lookup: CDR1 MNHEY, CDR2 SMNVEV (reference sequence). Between the trimmed V and J ends, which lost 8 bases and 2 bases, there was a span of 14 bases. The length of the CDR3 is 14 residues. The CDR3 sequence is CASGEVRSTDTQYF. The CDR3 nucleotides read TGTGCCAGCGGGGAGGTAAGGTCCACAGATACGCAGTATTTT.

The V call is TRBV4-2, the J call TRBJ1-4, with 10 bases lining up with TRBD1. The CDR3 consists of 18 residues. Germline CDR1 is LGHNA and CDR2 is YNFKEQ. V lost 0 bases, J lost 3 bases, and 7 bases stayed unmatched. The CDR3 DNA reads TGTGCCAGCAGCCAAGATTGGGACAGGGGTCGGGCTAATGAAAAACTGTTTTTT. It translates to CASSQDWDRGRANEKLFF.

V and J are TRBV18 and TRBJ2-5, with 10 bases lining up with TRBD2. Germline V gene sequence: CDR1 KGHSH, CDR2 LQKENI. There are 16 residues in the CDR3. The V and J ends lost 1 base and 4 bases, in that order; junction bases with no gene match: 6. CDR3 in DNA: TGTGCCAGCTCACCACTTTCCAGCGGGGGGGCAGAGACCCAGTACTTC. It encodes CASSPLSSGGAETQYF.

CDR3 sequence (DNA): TGCGCCAGCAGCCCGACTAGGGAGGGGCTTTCCTATGGCTACACCTTC. Residues: CASSPTREGLSYGYTF. This chain uses TRBV5-1 with TRBJ1-2; maybe TRBD1 (5 bases). V was cut by 4 bases and J by 4 bases, with 20 bases left in between. Germline V gene lookup returns CDR1 SGHRS and CDR2 YFSETQ. The CDR3 consists of 16 residues.

This clone was seen more than once but under ten times. This sequence joins TRBV19 and TRBJ2-7; 10 bases are shared with TRBD2. V lost 5 bases to trimming and J lost 5 bases; unmatched junction nucleotides: 15. In germline, CDR1 is LNHDA, CDR2 SQIVND (reference sequence). The CDR3 is made up of 17 amino acids. CDR3 nucleotide sequence: TGTGCCAGTAGTCCCATCTCCAGCGGGAGGGTCGTCAACGAGCAGTACTTC. Translating gives CASSPISSGRVVNEQYF.

This clone was detected only a few times. The chain's CDR3 is CASSQERLSVGVGTSGANVLTF. The CDR3 nucleotides read TGTGCCAGCAGCCAAGAGAGGCTAAGCGTGGGAGTGGGAACCTCTGGGGCCAACGTCCTGACTTTC. The chain carries TRBV4-2 and TRBJ2-6; the D gene is possibly TRBD2 (5 bases). The V end lost 0 bases, the J end lost 0 bases, and 24 bases lay between the germline ends. The CDR3 contains 22 residues. CDR1 is LGHNA and CDR2 is YNFKEQ in the germline V gene.

The chain recombines TRBV9 with TRBJ2-1, with 11 positions matching TRBD2. The CDR3 covers 16 residues. Trimming took 0 bases from V and 8 from J; bases not matched to a gene: 7. Germline CDR1 SGDLS, CDR2 YYNGEE. The CDR3 region has the DNA TGTGCCAGCAGCGTAGGTAGCGGGGGGGCCAGGGATGAGCAGTTCTTC. Amino acids: CASSVGSGGARDEQFF.

The genes are TRBV7-6 and TRBJ2-7; TRBD1 aligns across 10 bases. The germline V gene encodes CDR1 SGHVS and CDR2 FNYEAQ. V shed 3 bases, J shed 3 bases, and the junction held 2 bases outside the gene matches. The CDR3 consists of 14 residues. CDR3 DNA: TGTGCCAGCAGCTTCGGACAGGGGGACTACGAGCAGTACTTC. It yields the protein CASSFGQGDYEQYF.

This chain connects TRBV18 to TRBJ1-1, with 8 bases lining up with TRBD1. This CDR3 is built from 15 residues. V was clipped by 8 bases and J by 0 bases; unmatched bases: 8. Germline assignment: CDR1 KGHSH and CDR2 LQKENI. The CDR3 region is CASLPRTGLNTEAFF. CDR3 coding DNA: TGTGCCAGCCTACCCAGGACAGGGTTGAACACTGAAGCTTTCTTT.

The chain carries TRBV30 and TRBJ1-6, with 10 nucleotides matching TRBD1. Germline CDR1 is GTSNPN and CDR2 is SVGIG (reference sequence). V dropped 2 bases and J dropped 7; count of bases not matched to a gene: 2. The CDR3 has 14 residues. The CDR3 sequence is CAWSPGQGNSPLHF. CDR3 in DNA: TGTGCCTGGAGTCCGGGACAGGGGAATTCACCCCTCCACTTT.

CDR3 bases: TGCAGTGCTAGCGGGGAGCAGGAGCAGTACTTC. Its protein is CSASGEQEQYF. The chain couples TRBV20-1 to TRBJ2-5; possibly TRBD2 for D (5 bases). The germline gives CDR1 DFQATT, CDR2 SNEGSKA (reference sequence). Trimming shortened V by 3 bases and J by 11 bases, and 13 bases separated the two germline ends. This CDR3 is built from 11 residues.

This chain links TRBV27 with TRBJ2-1; TRBD2 matches 11 bases. Trimming removed 6 bases from V and 12 bases from J; junction bases left unmatched: 7. This CDR3 has 13 residues. Germline V gives CDR1 MNHEY, CDR2 SMNVEV (reference sequence). The CDR3 loop is CASSLRLAGLQFF. The CDR3 DNA follows: TGTGCCAGCAGCCTTAGACTAGCGGGACTGCAGTTCTTC.

The chain couples TRBV11-2 to TRBJ1-2; D possibly corresponds to TRBD1 (6 bases). Germline assignment: CDR1 SGHAT and CDR2 FQNNGV. The CDR3 runs 14 residues. V dropped 5 bases and J dropped 5 bases, with 15 bases sitting between them. CDR3 amino acids: CASSPAPDRYGYTF. CDR3 DNA sequence: TGTGCCAGCAGCCCGGCCCCGGACAGATATGGCTACACCTTC.